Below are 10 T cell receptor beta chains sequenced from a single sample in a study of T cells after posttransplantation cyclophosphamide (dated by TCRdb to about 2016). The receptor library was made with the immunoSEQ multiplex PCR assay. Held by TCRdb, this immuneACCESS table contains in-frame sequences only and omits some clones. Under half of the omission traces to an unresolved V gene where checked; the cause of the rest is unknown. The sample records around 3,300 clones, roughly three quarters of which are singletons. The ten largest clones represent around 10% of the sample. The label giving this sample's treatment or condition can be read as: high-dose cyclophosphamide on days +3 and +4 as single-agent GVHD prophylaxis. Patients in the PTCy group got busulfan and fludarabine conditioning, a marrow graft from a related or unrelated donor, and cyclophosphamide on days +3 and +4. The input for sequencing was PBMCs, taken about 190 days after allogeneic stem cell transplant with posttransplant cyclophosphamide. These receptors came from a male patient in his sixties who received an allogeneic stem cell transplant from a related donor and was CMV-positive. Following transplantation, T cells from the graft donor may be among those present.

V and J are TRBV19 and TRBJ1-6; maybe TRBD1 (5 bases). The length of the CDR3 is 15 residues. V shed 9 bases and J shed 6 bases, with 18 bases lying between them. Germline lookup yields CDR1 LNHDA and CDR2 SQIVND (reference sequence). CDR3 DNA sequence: TGTGCCAGCAAGGGGCGGGGGACCTCTAATTCACCCCTCCACTTT. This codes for CASKGRGTSNSPLHF.

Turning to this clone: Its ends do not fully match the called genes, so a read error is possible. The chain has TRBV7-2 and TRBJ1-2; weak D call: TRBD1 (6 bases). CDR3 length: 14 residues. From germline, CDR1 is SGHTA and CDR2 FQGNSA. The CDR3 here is CASSPLGGRYDYTF. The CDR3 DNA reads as TGTGCCAGCAGCCCCCTAGGGGGTCGCTATGACTACACCTTC.

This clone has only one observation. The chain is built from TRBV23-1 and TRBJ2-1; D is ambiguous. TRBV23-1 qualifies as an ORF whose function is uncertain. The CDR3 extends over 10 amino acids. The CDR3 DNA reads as TGCGTTAAGTGCAGCGATGAGCAGTTCTTC. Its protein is CVKCSDEQFF.

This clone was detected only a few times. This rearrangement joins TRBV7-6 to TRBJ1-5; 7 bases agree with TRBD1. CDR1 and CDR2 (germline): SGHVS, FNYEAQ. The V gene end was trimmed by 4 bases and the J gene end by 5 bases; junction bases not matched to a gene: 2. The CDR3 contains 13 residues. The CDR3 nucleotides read TGTGCCAGCAGCTACGGGACAGATCAGCCCCAGCATTTT. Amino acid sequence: CASSYGTDQPQHF.

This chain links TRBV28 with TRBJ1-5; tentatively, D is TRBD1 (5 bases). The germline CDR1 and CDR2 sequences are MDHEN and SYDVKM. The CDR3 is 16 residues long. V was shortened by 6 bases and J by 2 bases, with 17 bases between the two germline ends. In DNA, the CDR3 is TGTGCCAGCAGCCTCGGGCAGGGTCAGGGCAATCAGCCCCAGCATTTT. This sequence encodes CASSLGQGQGNQPQHF.

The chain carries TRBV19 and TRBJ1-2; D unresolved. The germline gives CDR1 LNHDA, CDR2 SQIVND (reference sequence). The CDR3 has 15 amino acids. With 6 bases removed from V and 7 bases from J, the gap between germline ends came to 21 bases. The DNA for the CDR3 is TGTGCCAGTAGCTCTAGACTGACCACCTATGGTGGCTACACCTTC. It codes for CASSSRLTTYGGYTF.

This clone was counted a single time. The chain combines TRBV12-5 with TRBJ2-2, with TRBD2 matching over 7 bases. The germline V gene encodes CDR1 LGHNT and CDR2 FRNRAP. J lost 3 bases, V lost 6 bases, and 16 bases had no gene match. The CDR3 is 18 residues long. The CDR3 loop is CASGRGGGRITDTGELFF. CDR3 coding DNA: TGTGCTAGTGGGAGAGGAGGCGGGAGAATTACAGACACCGGGGAGCTGTTTTTT.

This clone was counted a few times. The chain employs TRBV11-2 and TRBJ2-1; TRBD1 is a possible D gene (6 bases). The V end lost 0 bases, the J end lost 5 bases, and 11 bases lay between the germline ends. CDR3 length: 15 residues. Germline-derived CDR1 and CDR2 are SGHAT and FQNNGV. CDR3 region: CASSLDLGAHNEQFF. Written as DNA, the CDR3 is TGTGCCAGCAGCTTAGATCTGGGGGCACACAATGAGCAGTTCTTC.

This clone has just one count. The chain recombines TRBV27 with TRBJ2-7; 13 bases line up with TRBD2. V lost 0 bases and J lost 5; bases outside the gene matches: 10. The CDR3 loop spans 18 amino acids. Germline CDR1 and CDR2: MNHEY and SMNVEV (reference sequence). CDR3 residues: CASSLSGTSGRARHEQYF. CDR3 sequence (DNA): TGTGCCAGCAGTTTATCGGGAACTAGCGGGAGGGCAAGGCACGAGCAGTACTTC.

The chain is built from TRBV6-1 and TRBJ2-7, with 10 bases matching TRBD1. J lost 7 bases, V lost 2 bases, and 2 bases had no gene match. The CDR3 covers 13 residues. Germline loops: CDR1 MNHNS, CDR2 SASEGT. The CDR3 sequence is CASSERDRGEQYV. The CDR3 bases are TGTGCCAGCAGTGAACGGGACAGGGGAGAGCAGTACGTC.